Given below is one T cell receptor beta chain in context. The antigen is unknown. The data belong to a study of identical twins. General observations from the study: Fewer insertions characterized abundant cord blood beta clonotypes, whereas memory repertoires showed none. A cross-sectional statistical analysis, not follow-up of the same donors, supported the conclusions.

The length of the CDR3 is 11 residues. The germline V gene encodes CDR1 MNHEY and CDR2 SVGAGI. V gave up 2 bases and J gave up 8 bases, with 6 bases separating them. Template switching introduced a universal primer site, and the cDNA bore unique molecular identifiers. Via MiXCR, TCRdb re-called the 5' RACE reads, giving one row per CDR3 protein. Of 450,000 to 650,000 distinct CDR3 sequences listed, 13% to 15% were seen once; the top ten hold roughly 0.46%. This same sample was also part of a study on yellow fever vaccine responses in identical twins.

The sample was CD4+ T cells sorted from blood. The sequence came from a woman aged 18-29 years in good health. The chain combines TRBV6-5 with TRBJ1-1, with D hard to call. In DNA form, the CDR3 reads TGTGCCAGCAGTTACCTCAGGGAAGCTTTCTTT. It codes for CASSYLREAFF.